This T cell receptor beta chain appears in the sequencing data of a study of CD8 T cells in ankylosing spondylitis. Regarding the study as a whole: Significant enrichment of disease-linked clones was reportedly seen in matched ankylosing spondylitis synovial fluid. Reports of some motif variants in reactive arthritis synovial fluid and blood predate this one. Roughly eight highly homologous variants made up a TCR beta motif, and this motif appeared characteristic of ankylosing spondylitis blood.

This clonotype was seen a handful of times. The target antigen is unknown. V dropped 3 bases and J dropped 8; count of bases not matched to a gene: 6. The CDR3 extends over 14 amino acids. Germline lookup yields CDR1 SEHNR and CDR2 FQNEAQ (reference sequence). With molecular barcodes, quantitative 5'-RACE was used to make the TCR beta libraries. TCRdb reprocessed the 5' RACE reads with MiXCR, giving one entry per CDR3 protein. The sample has approximately 300,000 distinct CDR3 sequences, under 8.5% seen once; the top ten hold about 14%. This clonotype originated in a male donor with ankylosing spondylitis. The sample consisted of blood, either unsorted or a sorted T cell fraction (not recorded which). This chain joins TRBV7-9 and TRBJ2-3; 9 positions agree with TRBD2. The CDR3 region is CASSLTSGGGTQYF. The DNA of the CDR3 is TGTGCCAGCAGCTTGACTAGCGGCGGGGGTACGCAGTATTTT.